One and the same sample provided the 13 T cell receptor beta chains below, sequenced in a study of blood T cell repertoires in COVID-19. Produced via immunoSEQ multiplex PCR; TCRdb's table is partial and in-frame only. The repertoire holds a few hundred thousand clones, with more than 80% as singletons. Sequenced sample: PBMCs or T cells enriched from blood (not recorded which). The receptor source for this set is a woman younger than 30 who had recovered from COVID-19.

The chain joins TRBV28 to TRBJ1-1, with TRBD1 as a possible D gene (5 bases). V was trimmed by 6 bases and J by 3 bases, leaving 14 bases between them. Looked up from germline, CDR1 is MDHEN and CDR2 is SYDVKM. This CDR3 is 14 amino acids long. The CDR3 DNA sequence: TGTGCCAGCAGCATCGGGCGGGGGTACACTGAAGCTTTCTTT. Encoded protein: CASSIGRGYTEAFF. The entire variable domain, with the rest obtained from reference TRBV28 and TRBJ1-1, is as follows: DVKVTQSSRYLVKRTGEKVFLECVQDMDHENMFWYRQDPGLGLRLIYFSYDVKMKEKGDIPEGYSVSREKKERFSLILESASTNQTSMYLCASSIGRGYTEAFFGQGTRLTVV.

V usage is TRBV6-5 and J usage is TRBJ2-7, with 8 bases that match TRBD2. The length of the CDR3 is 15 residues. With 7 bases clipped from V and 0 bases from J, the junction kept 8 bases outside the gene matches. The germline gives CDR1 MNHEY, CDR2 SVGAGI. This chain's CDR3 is CASTGGASHSYEQYF. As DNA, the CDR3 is TGTGCCAGCACCGGGGGGGCCAGCCACTCCTACGAGCAGTACTTC.

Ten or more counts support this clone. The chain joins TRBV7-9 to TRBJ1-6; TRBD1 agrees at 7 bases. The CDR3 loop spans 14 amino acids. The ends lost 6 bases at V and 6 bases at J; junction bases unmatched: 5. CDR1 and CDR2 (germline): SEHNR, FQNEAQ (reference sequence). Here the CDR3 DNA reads TGTGCCAGCAGTTCCCAGGGGGGTAATTCACCCCTCCACTTT. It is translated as CASSSQGGNSPLHF.

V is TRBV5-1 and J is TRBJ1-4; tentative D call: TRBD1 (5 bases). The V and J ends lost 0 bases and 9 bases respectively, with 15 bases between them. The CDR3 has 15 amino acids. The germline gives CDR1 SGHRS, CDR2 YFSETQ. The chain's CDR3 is CASSLGAEAGQKLFF. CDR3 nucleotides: TGCGCCAGCAGCTTGGGGGCAGAGGCGGGACAAAAACTGTTTTTT.

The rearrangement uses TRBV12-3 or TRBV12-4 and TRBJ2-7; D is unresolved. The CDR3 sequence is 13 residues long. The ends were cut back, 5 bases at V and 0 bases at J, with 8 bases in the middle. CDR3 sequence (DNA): TGTGCCAGCAGTCTCAGAATCTCCTACGAGCAGTACTTC. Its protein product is CASSLRISYEQYF.

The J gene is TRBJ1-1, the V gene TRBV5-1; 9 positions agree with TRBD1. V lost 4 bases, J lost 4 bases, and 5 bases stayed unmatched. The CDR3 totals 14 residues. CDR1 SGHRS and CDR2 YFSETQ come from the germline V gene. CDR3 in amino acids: CASSHDRGFTEAFF. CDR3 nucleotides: TGCGCCAGCAGCCATGACAGGGGGTTCACTGAAGCTTTCTTT.

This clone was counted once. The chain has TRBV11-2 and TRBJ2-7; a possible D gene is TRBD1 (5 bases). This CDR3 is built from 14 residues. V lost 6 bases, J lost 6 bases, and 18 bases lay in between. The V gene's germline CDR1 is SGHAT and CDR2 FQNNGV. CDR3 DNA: TGTGCCAGCAGGACCACAGGAGCGATGGGCGAGCAGTACTTC. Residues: CASRTTGAMGEQYF.

CDR3 sequence (DNA): TGCGCCAGCAGTTCACAGGATAATTCACCCCTCCACTTT. It encodes CASSSQDNSPLHF. V and J are TRBV10-2 and TRBJ1-6, with D possibly TRBD1 on 5 matching bases. V lost 5 bases to trimming and J lost 5 bases, with 7 bases between them. The germline V gene has CDR1 WSHSY and CDR2 SAAADI. This CDR3 comprises 13 residues.

Here the CDR3 DNA reads TGTGCCAGCAGCTCCCCGTTCCAGGGAGGCTACACCTTC. Translation: CASSSPFQGGYTF. The chain uses TRBV13 and TRBJ1-2, with a possible D match to TRBD1 (5 bases). Germline CDR1 is PRHDT and CDR2 is FYEKMQ (reference sequence). This CDR3 is 13 amino acids long. V was cut by 4 bases and J by 8 bases, with 14 bases left in between.

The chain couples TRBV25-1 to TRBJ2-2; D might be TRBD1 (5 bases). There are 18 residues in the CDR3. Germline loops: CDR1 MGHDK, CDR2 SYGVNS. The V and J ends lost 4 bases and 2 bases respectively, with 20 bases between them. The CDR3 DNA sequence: TGTGCCAGCAGTGCAATACCCGGTCGACAGTACAACACCGGGGAGCTGTTTTTT. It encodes CASSAIPGRQYNTGELFF.

The CDR3 region is CASRALSDGSSSGNTIYF. Here the CDR3 DNA reads TGTGCCAGCAGAGCCTTATCCGACGGGTCGTCCTCTGGAAACACCATATATTTT. The V gene is TRBV19, the J gene TRBJ1-3; D remains ambiguous. Germline CDR1 LNHDA, CDR2 SQIVND (reference sequence). The CDR3 runs 18 residues. Trimming removed 9 bases at V and 0 bases at J, with 24 bases between. The full variable domain, completed using reference TRBV19 and TRBJ1-3, is DGGITQSPKYLFRKEGQNVTLSCEQNLNHDAMYWYRQDPGQGLRLIYYSQIVNDFQKGDIAEGYSVSREKKESFPLTVTSAQKNPTAFYLCASRALSDGSSSGNTIYFGEGSWLTVV.

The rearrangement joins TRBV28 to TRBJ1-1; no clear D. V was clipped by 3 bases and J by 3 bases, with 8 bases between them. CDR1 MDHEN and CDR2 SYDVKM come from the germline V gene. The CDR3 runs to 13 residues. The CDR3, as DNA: TGTGCCAGCAGTTTTTTTGCGGACACTGAAGCTTTCTTT. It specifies CASSFFADTEAFF.

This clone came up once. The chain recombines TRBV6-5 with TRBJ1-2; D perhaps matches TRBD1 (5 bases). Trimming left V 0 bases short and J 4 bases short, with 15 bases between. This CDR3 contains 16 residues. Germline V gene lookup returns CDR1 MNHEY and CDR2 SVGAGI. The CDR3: CASSYSVSERGYGYTF. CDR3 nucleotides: TGTGCCAGCAGTTACTCCGTCAGTGAAAGGGGCTATGGCTACACCTTC.